This T cell receptor beta chain was recorded in a study of blood T cell repertoires in COVID-19. About the study: Acute-phase and convalescent COVID-19 samples originated in the United States, Italy and Spain. PBMCs, B-cell-depleted T cells, or T cells provided the cDNA or gDNA that made up the material.

TCRdb's copy holds only in-frame clones and misses some; the assay was immunoSEQ multiplex PCR. The sample shows about 130,000 clones, roughly 89% of them seen only once. This clone was seen a few times. The TCR was taken from a man aged 55-75 years with COVID-19, enrolled during active disease. The sample taken for sequencing was peripheral blood.

DNA of the CDR3: TGTGCCAGCAATTCACCCGGTGGGCTGAACACTGAAGCTTTCTTT. Residues: CASNSPGGLNTEAFF. The chain links TRBV28 to TRBJ1-1; unclear D gene. The CDR3 sequence is 15 residues long. Germline V gene lookup returns CDR1 MDHEN and CDR2 SYDVKM. V lost 7 bases, J lost 0 bases, and 15 bases lay in between.